This T cell receptor beta chain emerged from a study of cytomegalovirus exposure and HLA in healthy donors. This CDR3 has 13 amino acids. V lost 6 bases and J lost 5; bases outside the gene matches: 4. CDR1 KGHSH and CDR2 LQKENI come from the germline V gene. PCR employed 60 Vbeta and 13 Jbeta primers. Here immunoSEQ multiplex PCR was the method, and the copy in TCRdb shows in-frame clones only, minus some. The sample has fewer than 250,000 clones, more than 80% seen once. The source of this sequence is a young man in good health and CMV-seronegative. The V and J genes are TRBV18 and TRBJ2-5; TRBD2 matches 9 bases. Sequencing was performed on PBMCs. The chain's CDR3 is CASSFGLAETQYF. CDR3 nucleotide sequence: TGTGCCAGCTCGTTCGGACTAGCGGAGACCCAGTACTTC.